The T cell receptor (beta chain) described here comes from a study of blood T cell repertoires in COVID-19 (dated by TCRdb to 2020 to 2022). With respect to the entire study: Collaborator samples came from the United States, Italy and Spain and covered acute and convalescent phases of COVID-19. Samples were obtained from the ongoing ImmuneRACE study (first 160 participants) and from 1,000 to 1,500 subjects provided by 6 global collaborators. Where available, HLA class I and class II types were obtained from metadata supplied by the sample provider rather than from assay-based typing. The repertoires were made available in a free public database intended to serve as a resource for research on the immune response to SARS-CoV-2. Nearly every sample came with metadata listing a de-identified subject ID, COVID-19 status, age in years and sex. The prospective study material was composed of cDNA or gDNA derived from T cells, B-cell-depleted T cells, or PBMCs. Deeply sampled blood TCRbeta repertoires from subjects exposed to, actively infected with, or recovered from COVID-19 were included in the dataset.

The study at large found these results: The quantity of clinical and demographic metadata differed by source and by participant and was supplied without curation.

Each collaborating institution followed its own protocols to collect whole blood in K2EDTA tubes. For TCRbeta analysis, collaborators shipped samples as frozen whole blood, isolated PBMCs, or DNA extracted from either of those sample types. TCRbeta CDR3 regions were amplified from genomic DNA using the immunoSEQ Assay, a bias-controlled multiplex PCR. In the source study's methods: The number of nucleated cells in each sample was estimated from the amplification of reference gene primers within the assay. To quantify the absolute abundance of each unique TCRbeta CDR3 rearrangement, sequence reads were collapsed and filtered. For each sample, productive Simpson clonality was calculated by taking the square root of Simpson's diversity index across productive rearrangements. Entries here come from immuneACCESS through TCRdb and include only in-frame sequences with V and J called. Some clones fail to appear in such tables; in the studies checked, an unresolved V gene covers under half of the shortfall, and the cause of the remainder is unknown. V and J calls and clone size are those listed in that table; D and trimming were worked out from the DNA. Here the sample has 200,000 or so clones; around three quarters occur a single time. Roughly 17% of the sample goes to the ten largest clones.

To note about this clone: Its antigen remains unidentified. No base-level quality is on record; no much larger clone is a single base apart. The sample carries other DNA sequences with the same CDR3.

The sample was peripheral blood. This TCR was sampled from a man between 60 and 75 years old with active or convalescent COVID-19.

This receptor has the CDR3 CASSLAAGGGNEQFF. The nucleotide sequence reads TGCGCCAGCAGCTTGGCCGCGGGAGGGGGTAATGAGCAGTTCTTC. Rearrangement joined TRBV5-1 to TRBJ2-1; TRBD2 lines up with 9 middle nucleotides. From its cysteine to its phenylalanine, the CDR3 spans 15 amino acids. Only the CDR3 DNA is retained, 45 bases long and in frame from the first base. V and J are trimmed by 0 bases and 7 bases, and the gene matches miss 5 bases of the junction. Taken from the germline V gene, the CDR1 and CDR2 loops are SGHRS and YFSETQ.